The sample holds a few counts of the clone carrying this T cell receptor beta chain. The target antigen is unknown. A junction boundary mismatches the germline segment, possibly from a read error. The CDR3 extends over 13 amino acids. CDR1 and CDR2 from the germline V gene are SSHAT and FNYEAQ (reference sequence). This sample was included in a study of early T cells in non-severe SARS-CoV-2 infection. As for the study in general: Sequencing of unsorted whole blood was done on bulk RNA, leaving chains unpaired.

General study results and limits: Database matching using VDJdb favored anti-spike CD8 responses, with private and CD4 specificities left missing.

Molecules of cDNA were individually given unique molecular identifiers that were attached to them. TCRdb independently ran MiXCR on the 5' RACE reads; one entry per CDR3 protein. Here the sample spans approximately 50,000 distinct CDR3 sequences, approximately 11% being singletons. Material for sequencing was whole blood. This clonotype was obtained from an adult who was a healthcare worker with PCR-confirmed SARS-CoV-2 infection or an uninfected control (not recorded which). This chain links TRBV7-7 with TRBJ2-2; D remains ambiguous. In DNA, the CDR3 is TGTGCTAGCAGCTTGGGAAACACCGGGGAGCTGTTTTTT. It specifies CASSLGNTGELFF.